The 20 T cell receptor beta chains below all came from one sample that was sequenced in a study of cytomegalovirus exposure and HLA in healthy donors. 13 Jbeta primers and 60 Vbeta primers were used for the PCR. Assay: immunoSEQ multiplex PCR; the TCRdb copy retains only in-frame clones and omits some. The table records around 80,000 clones, about 78% of them present only once. The sequenced sample consisted of PBMCs. Source of these receptors: a man aged 18-30 years in good health and CMV-seropositive.

This clone has only a few counts. This sequence joins TRBV5-1 and TRBJ2-1, with 9 bases fitting TRBD1. The ends lost 4 bases at V and 8 bases at J; junction bases unmatched: 7. CDR1 is SGHRS and CDR2 is YFSETQ in the germline V gene. The CDR3 has 14 amino acids. In DNA, the CDR3 is TGCGCCAGCAGCACCGGGACAGGGCGACATGAGCAGTTCTTC. Amino acids: CASSTGTGRHEQFF.

This chain uses TRBV11-2 with TRBJ1-1; 7 bases agree with TRBD1. V was clipped by 1 base and J by 0 bases; unmatched bases: 14. Germline V gene lookup returns CDR1 SGHAT and CDR2 FQNNGV. This CDR3 is built from 19 residues. CDR3 region: CASSLVGRQGLFMNTEAFF. CDR3 nucleotide sequence: TGTGCCAGCAGCTTAGTGGGCCGACAGGGCTTATTCATGAACACTGAAGCTTTCTTT.

This clone was recorded only once. The genes are TRBV29-1 and TRBJ2-7; 9 bases line up with TRBD2. This CDR3 is built from 14 residues. The junction had 4 bases not matched to a gene; V was cut back by 4 bases and J by 0 bases. Per germline, CDR1 SQVTM and CDR2 ANQGSEA. CDR3 nucleotide sequence: TGCAGCGTTGGAGTTAGCGGGAGCTCCTACGAGCAGTACTTC. Protein product: CSVGVSGSSYEQYF.

This clone appeared once. This CDR3 reads CASSQDRFTSGNDEQYF. Here the CDR3 DNA reads TGTGCCAGCAGCCAAGACCGTTTTACTAGCGGGAATGACGAGCAGTACTTC. The gene calls are TRBV4-2 and TRBJ2-7; 10 positions match TRBD2. V was pared by 0 bases and J by 5 bases, with 10 bases of the junction left unmatched. CDR1 is LGHNA, CDR2 YNFKEQ, per germline. This CDR3 is 17 amino acids long.

This clone was seen a few times. V gene TRBV6-1 combines with J gene TRBJ1-2; D unclear. V was clipped by 3 bases and J by 5 bases, with 7 bases between them. The V gene's germline CDR1 is MNHNS and CDR2 SASEGT. CDR3 length: 12 residues. For the CDR3, the DNA is TGTGCCAGCAGTGACCGGACTTATGGCTACACCTTC. Its translation is CASSDRTYGYTF.

Comments on this clone: At one of its ends the junction is not consistent with the germline gene, which may arise from a read error. The V call is TRBV19, the J call TRBJ2-1, with 13 bases that match TRBD2. In germline, CDR1 is LNHDA, CDR2 SQIVND (reference sequence). CDR3 length: 15 residues. The chain's CDR3 is CASSSGTSGKYFLIF. CDR3 coding DNA: TGTGCCAGTAGTAGCGGGACTAGCGGGAAATACTTTTTGATCTTC.

The chain joins TRBV5-1 to TRBJ2-1, with 7 bases fitting TRBD1. The germline V gene encodes CDR1 SGHRS and CDR2 YFSETQ. The CDR3 totals 18 residues. V lost 4 bases, J lost 0 bases, and 13 bases stayed unmatched. This chain's CDR3 is CASSQGTLPGGSYNEQFF. Written as DNA, the CDR3 is TGCGCCAGCAGCCAAGGGACCCTCCCAGGGGGCTCCTACAATGAGCAGTTCTTC.

V is TRBV6-6 and J is TRBJ1-1; the D is unclear. Germline loops: CDR1 MNHNY, CDR2 SVGAGI (reference sequence). V dropped 7 bases and J dropped 5 bases, with 11 bases sitting between them. CDR3 length: 12 residues. CDR3 protein: CASTAAGTEAFF. The DNA for the CDR3 is TGTGCCAGCACCGCAGCGGGGACTGAAGCTTTCTTT.

The chain has TRBV7-2 and TRBJ2-1, with D uncertain. V was pared by 1 base and J by 14 bases, with 9 bases between. Germline V CDR1 and CDR2: SGHTA, FQGNSA. This CDR3 region has 11 residues. CDR3 sequence (DNA): TGTGCCAGCAGCTTAGGTGCCTATGAGTTCTTC. It yields the protein CASSLGAYEFF.

The rearrangement links TRBV18 to TRBJ1-1; 9 bases map to TRBD1. The CDR3 covers 15 residues. Germline CDR1 KGHSH, CDR2 LQKENI. Germline trimming cut 5 bases from V and 1 base from J; bases unmatched to any gene: 5. The CDR3 DNA sequence: TGTGCCAGCTCAGGACAGGGGAAGAGGAACACTGAAGCTTTCTTT. Translating it yields CASSGQGKRNTEAFF.

In its sample, this clone was seen once. At one end, the junction sequence differs from germline, possibly due to a read error. This sequence joins TRBV7-8 and TRBJ1-1; 7 bases agree with TRBD1. Germline V gene sequence: CDR1 SGHVS, CDR2 FQNEAQ. The CDR3 covers 13 residues. The CDR3 DNA sequence: TGTGCCAGCAGTAAAACAGGGGACACTGAAGCTTTTTTT. Its translation: CASSKTGDTEAFF.

The chain has TRBV6-6 and TRBJ1-4, with 8 bases fitting TRBD1. The germline V gene encodes CDR1 MNHNY and CDR2 SVGAGI (reference sequence). The CDR3 runs to 16 residues. Germline trimming cut 6 bases from V and 4 bases from J; bases unmatched to any gene: 10. The CDR3, as DNA: TGTGCCAGCAGGCCCGGACGGGACAGGCGTAATGAAAAACTGTTTTTT. It translates to CASRPGRDRRNEKLFF.

V is TRBV15 and J is TRBJ2-7; D is undetermined. The V gene's germline CDR1 is LNHNV and CDR2 YYDKDF (reference sequence). There are 14 residues in the CDR3. The V end was cut by 4 bases, the J end by 6 bases, with 16 bases between. DNA of the CDR3: TGTGCCACCAGCACAGAACCGGGTGTCTTCGAGCAGTACTTC. This codes for CATSTEPGVFEQYF.

The V and J genes are TRBV4-2 and TRBJ2-7, with D unresolved. This CDR3 spans 15 amino acids. V lost 0 bases to trimming and J lost 3 bases, with 12 bases between them. CDR1 and CDR2 (germline): LGHNA, YNFKEQ. The CDR3 sequence is CASSQDGGPIYEQYF. In DNA form, the CDR3 reads TGTGCCAGCAGCCAAGATGGTGGGCCAATCTACGAGCAGTACTTC.

Turning to this clone: The junction does not match germline at one end; this may be a read error. The V and J genes are TRBV7-7 and TRBJ2-2, with TRBD1 matching 10 bases. The CDR3 has 15 amino acids. Germline V lookup: CDR1 SSHAT, CDR2 FNYEAQ (reference sequence). The CDR3 protein is CASSSDRGLSGELFF. The CDR3 nucleotides read TGTGCTAGCAGCTCTGACAGGGGGCTCTCCGGGGAGCTGTTTTTT.

The genes are TRBV19 and TRBJ1-2; weak D call: TRBD1 (6 bases). Trimming removed 5 bases from V and 5 bases from J, with 15 bases in between. CDR3 length: 14 residues. Per germline, CDR1 LNHDA and CDR2 SQIVND (reference sequence). The CDR3 loop is CASSSTGPSYGYTF. DNA for the CDR3: TGTGCCAGTAGTTCTACAGGGCCATCATATGGCTACACCTTC. The whole variable domain, filled in from reference TRBV19 and TRBJ1-2, reads DGGITQSPKYLFRKEGQNVTLSCEQNLNHDAMYWYRQDPGQGLRLIYYSQIVNDFQKGDIAEGYSVSREKKESFPLTVTSAQKNPTAFYLCASSSTGPSYGYTFGSGTRLTVV.

This rearrangement joins TRBV29-1 to TRBJ2-3, with a possible D match to TRBD1 (5 bases). Germline V CDR1 and CDR2: SQVTM, ANQGSEA. Trimming took off 3 bases at V and 5 bases at J, with 15 bases between the two ends. This CDR3 is 14 amino acids long. DNA of the CDR3: TGCAGCGTTGAGGGCAGGGTCCCGAGAGATACGCAGTATTTT. Protein sequence: CSVEGRVPRDTQYF.

This chain connects TRBV4-1 to TRBJ2-1; D might be TRBD2 (6 bases). Between the trimmed V and J ends, which lost 4 bases and 8 bases, there was a span of 21 bases. This CDR3 is 16 amino acids long. Germline loops: CDR1 MGHRA, CDR2 YSYEKL. CDR3 sequence: CASSLLMAGPPDEQFF. In nucleotides, the CDR3 is TGCGCCAGCAGCCTCTTGATGGCGGGACCCCCTGATGAGCAGTTCTTC.

This chain joins TRBV28 and TRBJ2-7; D is possibly TRBD2 (6 bases). The CDR3 is made up of 13 amino acids. Germline CDR1 is MDHEN and CDR2 is SYDVKM. V was clipped by 5 bases and J by 7 bases, with 15 bases between them. This CDR3 is CASSPAGSLEQYF. The CDR3 DNA sequence: TGTGCCAGCAGTCCCGCGGGATCCCTTGAGCAGTACTTC. Based on the CDR3 plus reference TRBV28 and TRBJ2-7, the full variable domain is DVKVTQSSRYLVKRTGEKVFLECVQDMDHENMFWYRQDPGLGLRLIYFSYDVKMKEKGDIPEGYSVSREKKERFSLILESASTNQTSMYLCASSPAGSLEQYFGPGTRLTVT.

J is TRBJ2-1 and V is TRBV28; 12 bases are a match to TRBD2. The length of the CDR3 is 16 residues. V lost 6 bases, J lost 6 bases, and 9 bases stayed unmatched. In germline, CDR1 is MDHEN, CDR2 SYDVKM. The CDR3 loop is CASRRLAGVLTNEQFF. CDR3 nucleotides: TGTGCCAGCAGACGACTAGCGGGAGTCCTCACCAATGAGCAGTTCTTC.